The sample holds a few counts of the clone carrying this T cell receptor (beta chain). The sample originates from a study of immune cell composition in non-small cell lung cancer. The method was immunoSEQ multiplex PCR; TCRdb's version includes in-frame clones alone and lacks a portion of them. The top ten clones hold roughly 12% of a sample with just over 7,500 clones, just under 80% of them seen once. Germline V gene sequence: CDR1 MNHEY, CDR2 SVGAGI. The CDR3 consists of 14 residues. The V end lost 6 bases, the J end lost 0 bases, and 12 bases lay between the germline ends. Sequenced: lung tumor tissue. This TCR was sampled from a human donor with non-small cell lung cancer. The rearrangement uses TRBV6-5 and TRBJ2-7; D is ambiguous. CDR3 nucleotides: TGTGCCAGCAGCGCGGTAATGACCTCCTACGAGCAGTACTTC. Protein product: CASSAVMTSYEQYF.